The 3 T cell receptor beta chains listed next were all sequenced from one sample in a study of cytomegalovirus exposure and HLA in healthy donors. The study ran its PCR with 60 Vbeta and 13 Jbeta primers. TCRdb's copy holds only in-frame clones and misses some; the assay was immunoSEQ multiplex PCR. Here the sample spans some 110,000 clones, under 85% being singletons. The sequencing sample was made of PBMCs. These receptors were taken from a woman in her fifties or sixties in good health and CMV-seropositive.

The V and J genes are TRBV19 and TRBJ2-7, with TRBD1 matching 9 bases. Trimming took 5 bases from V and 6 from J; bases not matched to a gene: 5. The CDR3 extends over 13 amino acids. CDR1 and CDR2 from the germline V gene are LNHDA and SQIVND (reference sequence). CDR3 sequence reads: CASSADRGGEQYF. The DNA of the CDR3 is TGTGCCAGTAGTGCCGACAGGGGGGGCGAGCAGTACTTC.

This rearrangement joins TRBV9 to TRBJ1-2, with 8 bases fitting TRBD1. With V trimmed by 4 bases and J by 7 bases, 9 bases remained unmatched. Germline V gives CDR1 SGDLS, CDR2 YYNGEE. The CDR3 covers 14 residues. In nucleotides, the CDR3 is TGTGCCAGCAGCCTCCGGGACAGGCAGTCTGGCTACACCTTC. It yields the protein CASSLRDRQSGYTF.

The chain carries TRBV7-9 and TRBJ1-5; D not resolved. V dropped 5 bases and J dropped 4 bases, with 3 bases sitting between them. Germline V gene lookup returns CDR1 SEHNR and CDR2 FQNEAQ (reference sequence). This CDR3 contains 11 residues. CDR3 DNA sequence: TGTGCCAGCAGCCTTAATCAGCCCCAGCATTTT. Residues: CASSLNQPQHF. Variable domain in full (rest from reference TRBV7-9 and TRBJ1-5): DTGVSQNPRHKITKRGQNVTFRCDPISEHNRLYWYRQTLGQGPEFLTYFQNEAQLEKSRLLSDRFSAERPKGSFSTLEIQRTEQGDSAMYLCASSLNQPQHFGDGTRLSIL.